This T cell receptor (beta chain) was retrieved from a study of T cell repertoires in cytomegalovirus infection (dated by TCRdb to the late 2010s). Regarding the study in general: The HLA type of each donor mattered for the analysis, because public TCR beta signatures pointed to carriage of CMV infection along with the matching HLA type.

Points the paper makes about the study in general: The ex vivo response was dominated by HLA-C-restricted CMV-specific TCR beta clonotypes, which also provided the single most frequent clonotype in two of eight donors. In both this cohort and an independent roughly 350-donor cohort, the cumulative frequency of public TCR beta family members distinguished carriers of CMV infection plus the relevant HLA type.

V sheds 6 bases and J sheds 3 bases, leaving 9 bases between their ends. The CDR3 contains 12 residues, cysteine and phenylalanine counted. Only the CDR3 part of the read is kept: 36 bases, read in frame from the first base. The sequencer listed for this sample is Illumina HiSeq 1500. TCRdb's own reprocessing of the public reads used fastp at Q25 and MiXCR and kept productive beta chains. Rows matching on CDR3 protein sequence are summarized as one entry with the most common DNA and genes. The sample table holds around 130,000 distinct CDR3 sequences, of which more than 7% were seen once. The ten largest make up around 10% of the sample. This clonotype was observed many times. The antigen it recognizes is unknown. Base qualities are not provided; no much larger clone lies one nucleotide away.

The chain joins TRBV12-3 or TRBV12-4 to TRBJ2-7; no D gene is confidently identified. Sequenced: PBMCs. This TCR derives from a human donor in good health (CMV status not recorded). Some clones in this sample may be carry-over from other donors' samples. This receptor has the CDR3 CASSSRRYEQYF. Here is the DNA: TGTGCCAGCAGCTCTCGACGCTACGAGCAGTACTTC.